This TCR beta chain derives from a study of cytomegalovirus exposure and HLA in healthy donors. Trimming cost V 5 bases and J 5 bases, with 23 bases left between them. The germline CDR1 and CDR2 sequences are MNHEY and SMNVEV (reference sequence). The length of the CDR3 is 17 residues. PCR used 60 Vbeta primers and 13 Jbeta primers. Only in-frame clones appear in the TCRdb table, and some are missing; sequencing was by immunoSEQ multiplex PCR. Here the sample spans 110,000 to 150,000 clones, roughly 70% being singletons. This TCR was sampled from a young man in good health and CMV-seronegative. The rearrangement links TRBV27 to TRBJ2-3, with D possibly matching TRBD2 (6 bases). Sample: PBMCs. CDR3 DNA sequence: TGTGCCAGCAGTCTTAGGGCCCGCGGGGTTCGGAGAGATACGCAGTATTTT. Translation: CASSLRARGVRRDTQYF.